Each of the 13 T cell receptor beta chains below was sequenced from the same sample in a study of T cells in Graves' hyperthyroidism and ophthalmopathy. There were TCR beta CDR3 regions amplified from RNA transcripts. Researchers ran a first-round RT-PCR on the TCR CDR3 using the HTBI primer set. TCRdb processed the multiplex PCR reads anew with MiXCR; each CDR3 protein has one entry. Here the sample spans 250,000 to 300,000 distinct CDR3 sequences, about 19% being singletons. Sequencing was performed on blood. The receptor source for this set is a man aged 45-65 years with Graves' ophthalmopathy.

The J gene is TRBJ2-6, the V gene TRBV18; D call uncertain. The V end lost 1 base, the J end lost 4 bases, and 5 bases lay between the germline ends. Germline V lookup: CDR1 KGHSH, CDR2 LQKENI. This CDR3 spans 14 amino acids. The CDR3 nucleotides are TGTGCCAGCTCACCACAGATCGGGGCCAACGTCCTGACTTTC. It is translated as CASSPQIGANVLTF.

This clonotype showed up many times. The V and J genes are TRBV30 and TRBJ1-2; perhaps TRBD1 as D (5 bases). CDR3 size: 12 residues. V lost 5 bases and J 7 bases, leaving 14 bases between the germline ends. Looked up from germline, CDR1 is GTSNPN and CDR2 is SVGIG (reference sequence). The CDR3 nucleotides read TGTGCCTGGGGTCCACCCGGGGGTGGCTACACCTTC. As protein: CAWGPPGGGYTF.

The V call is TRBV5-4, the J call TRBJ1-1; TRBD1 is a possible D gene (6 bases). This CDR3 is 16 amino acids long. Germline-derived CDR1 and CDR2 are SGHNT and YYREEE (reference sequence). Trimming took 1 base from V and 1 from J, leaving 14 bases between them. The DNA for the CDR3 is TGTGCCAGCAGCTTGCCAGGGGCGGAGAGGAACACTGAAGCTTTCTTT. This encodes CASSLPGAERNTEAFF.

The sample holds many counts of this clonotype. The genes are TRBV20-1 and TRBJ1-2; D unresolved. This CDR3 has 14 amino acids. Germline CDR1 reads DFQATT; CDR2 reads SNEGSKA (reference sequence). Trimming took 1 base from V and 2 from J, leaving 11 bases between them. The CDR3 spells CSARGRPLNYGYTF. The CDR3 nucleotides read TGCAGTGCTAGAGGAAGGCCGCTGAACTATGGCTACACCTTC.

This clonotype has at least ten counts. V usage is TRBV6-1 and J usage is TRBJ2-3; 14 bases map to TRBD2. Germline CDR1 and CDR2: MNHNS and SASEGT. The V gene end was trimmed by 6 bases and the J gene end by 4 bases; junction bases not matched to a gene: 3. CDR3 length equals 15 residues. The CDR3 nucleotides are TGTGCCAGCAGGGAGGGACTAGCGGGAGCAGATACGCAGTATTTT. This gives the protein CASREGLAGADTQYF.

The chain has TRBV14 and TRBJ1-4; TRBD1 might be the D (6 bases). This CDR3 is built from 16 residues. Germline-derived CDR1 and CDR2 are SGHDN and FVKESK. V lost 4 bases to trimming and J lost 7 bases, with 19 bases between them. CDR3 amino acids: CASSPGQRGRGEKLFF. Written as DNA, the CDR3 is TGTGCCAGCAGCCCGGGACAACGGGGGCGCGGTGAAAAACTGTTTTTT. Looking up the rest from reference TRBV14 and TRBJ1-4 gives the full variable domain: EAGVTQFPSHSVIEKGQTVTLRCDPISGHDNLYWYRRVMGKEIKFLLHFVKESKQDESGMPNNRFLAERTGGTYSTLKVQPAELEDSGVYFCASSPGQRGRGEKLFFGSGTQLSVL.

In this sample, this clonotype turned up many times. This chain links TRBV20-1 with TRBJ2-5; 8 bases are shared with TRBD1. CDR3 length: 16 amino acids. Germline V CDR1 and CDR2: DFQATT, SNEGSKA (reference sequence). Germline trimming cut 0 bases from V and 5 bases from J; bases unmatched to any gene: 11. Here the CDR3 DNA reads TGCAGTGCTAGAGAGGGACAGGTGGGGACGGGGGAGACCCAGTACTTC. Protein product: CSAREGQVGTGETQYF.

The gene calls are TRBV20-1 and TRBJ2-7; D gene unclear. The germline gives CDR1 DFQATT, CDR2 SNEGSKA (reference sequence). CDR3 length: 13 residues. Trimming took 3 bases from V and 0 from J, leaving 9 bases between them. The CDR3 spells CSARVGYSYEQYF. DNA for the CDR3: TGCAGTGCTAGGGTGGGCTACTCCTACGAGCAGTACTTC.

This clonotype was seen more than once but under ten times. The chain couples TRBV19 to TRBJ1-5; 7 bases map to TRBD1. V gave up 7 bases and J gave up 6 bases; unmatched junction bases: 18. This CDR3 spans 17 amino acids. The V gene's germline CDR1 is LNHDA and CDR2 SQIVND (reference sequence). CDR3 amino acids: CASNSWGTGVSGQPQHF. The CDR3 DNA follows: TGTGCCAGTAACTCTTGGGGTACAGGGGTCAGCGGTCAGCCCCAGCATTTT.

The J gene is TRBJ2-7, the V gene TRBV20-1; D is possibly TRBD2 (6 bases). Germline CDR1 reads DFQATT; CDR2 reads SNEGSKA (reference sequence). The CDR3 loop spans 16 amino acids. Trimming took 0 bases from V and 5 from J, leaving 20 bases between them. CDR3 coding DNA: TGCAGTGCTAGAGATGGAAGAAGACACCAGCGGGACGAGCAGTACTTC. Translating it yields CSARDGRRHQRDEQYF.

The sample holds a few counts of this clonotype. The chain employs TRBV7-9 and TRBJ2-7, with 11 positions matching TRBD2. The CDR3 is 15 residues long. With 5 bases clipped from V and 6 bases from J, the junction kept 9 bases outside the gene matches. The germline gives CDR1 SEHNR, CDR2 FQNEAQ (reference sequence). CDR3 in DNA: TGTGCCAGCAGCAGGGATAGCGGGAGGGCCGCCGAGCAGTACTTC. This codes for CASSRDSGRAAEQYF. Looking up the rest from reference TRBV7-9 and TRBJ2-7 gives the full variable domain: DTGVSQNPRHKITKRGQNVTFRCDPISEHNRLYWYRQTLGQGPEFLTYFQNEAQLEKSRLLSDRFSAERPKGSFSTLEIQRTEQGDSAMYLCASSRDSGRAAEQYFGPGTRLTVT.

This rearrangement joins TRBV12-3 or TRBV12-4 to TRBJ2-1; 14 bases agree with TRBD2. Trimming cost V 7 bases and J 7 bases; bases outside gene matches: 6. There are 15 residues in the CDR3. The CDR3 here is CASTHGLAGGNEQFF. The CDR3, as DNA: TGTGCCAGCACCCATGGACTAGCGGGAGGAAATGAGCAGTTCTTC.

The chain links TRBV6-1 to TRBJ1-4; maybe TRBD1 (5 bases). The germline V gene has CDR1 MNHNS and CDR2 SASEGT. The V gene lost 5 bases and the J gene lost 7 bases, with 17 bases spanning the gap. The CDR3 runs to 15 residues. The CDR3 sequence: CASSYRRGKGEKLFF. CDR3 coding DNA: TGTGCCAGCAGTTATCGAAGGGGAAAGGGTGAAAAACTGTTTTTT.